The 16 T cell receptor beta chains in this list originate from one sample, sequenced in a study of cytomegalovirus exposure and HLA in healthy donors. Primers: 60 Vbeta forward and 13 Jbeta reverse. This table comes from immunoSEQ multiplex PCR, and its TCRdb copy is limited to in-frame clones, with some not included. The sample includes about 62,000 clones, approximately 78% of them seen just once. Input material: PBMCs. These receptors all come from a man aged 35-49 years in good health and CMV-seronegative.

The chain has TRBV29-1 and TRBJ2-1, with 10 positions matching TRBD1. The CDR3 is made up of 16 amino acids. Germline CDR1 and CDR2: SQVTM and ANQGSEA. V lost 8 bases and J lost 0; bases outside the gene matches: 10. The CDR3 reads CSTRDRGPYSYNEQFF. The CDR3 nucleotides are TGCAGCACCCGGGACAGGGGCCCTTACTCCTACAATGAGCAGTTCTTC.

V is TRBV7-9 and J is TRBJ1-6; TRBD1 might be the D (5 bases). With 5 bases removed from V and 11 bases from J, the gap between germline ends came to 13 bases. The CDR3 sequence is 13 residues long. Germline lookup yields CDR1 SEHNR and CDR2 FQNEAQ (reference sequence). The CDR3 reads CASSRGGDAPLHF. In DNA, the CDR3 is TGTGCCAGCAGCCGCGGGGGGGATGCACCCCTCCACTTT.

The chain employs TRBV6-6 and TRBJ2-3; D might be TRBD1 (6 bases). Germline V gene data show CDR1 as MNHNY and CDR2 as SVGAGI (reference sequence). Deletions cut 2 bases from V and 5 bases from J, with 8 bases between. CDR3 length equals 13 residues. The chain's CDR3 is CASSYEGVDTQYF. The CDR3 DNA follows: TGTGCCAGCAGTTACGAGGGGGTAGATACGCAGTATTTT.

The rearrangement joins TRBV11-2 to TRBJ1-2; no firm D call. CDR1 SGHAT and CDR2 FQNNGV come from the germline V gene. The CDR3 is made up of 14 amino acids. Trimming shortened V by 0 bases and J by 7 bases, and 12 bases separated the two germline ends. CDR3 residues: CASSLDVATGGYTF. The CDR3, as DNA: TGTGCCAGCAGCTTAGATGTAGCGACGGGTGGCTACACCTTC.

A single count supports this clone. The CDR3 loop reads CASSKPPQPQHF. The CDR3 DNA is TGTGCCAGTAGTAAGCCCCCACAGCCCCAGCATTTT. The gene calls are TRBV19 and TRBJ1-5; no reliable D call. The CDR3 extends over 12 amino acids. CDR1 is LNHDA, CDR2 SQIVND, per germline (reference sequence). Trimming removed 4 bases from V and 7 bases from J, with 8 bases in between.

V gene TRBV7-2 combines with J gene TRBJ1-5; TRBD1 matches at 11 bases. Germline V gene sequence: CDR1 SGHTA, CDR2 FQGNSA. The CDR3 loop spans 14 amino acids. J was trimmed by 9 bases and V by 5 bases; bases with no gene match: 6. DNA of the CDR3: TGTGCCAGCAGCGTACCCGGGACAGGGGGGCCCCAGCATTTT. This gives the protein CASSVPGTGGPQHF.

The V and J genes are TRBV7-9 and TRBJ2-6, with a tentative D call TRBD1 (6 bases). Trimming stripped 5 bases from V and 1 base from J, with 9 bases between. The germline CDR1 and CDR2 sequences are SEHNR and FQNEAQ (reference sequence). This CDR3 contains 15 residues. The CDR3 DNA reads TGTGCCAGCAGCCCGACAGGTTCTGGGGCCAACGTCCTGACTTTC. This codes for CASSPTGSGANVLTF. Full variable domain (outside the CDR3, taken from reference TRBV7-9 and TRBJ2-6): DTGVSQNPRHKITKRGQNVTFRCDPISEHNRLYWYRQTLGQGPEFLTYFQNEAQLEKSRLLSDRFSAERPKGSFSTLEIQRTEQGDSAMYLCASSPTGSGANVLTFGAGSRLTVL.

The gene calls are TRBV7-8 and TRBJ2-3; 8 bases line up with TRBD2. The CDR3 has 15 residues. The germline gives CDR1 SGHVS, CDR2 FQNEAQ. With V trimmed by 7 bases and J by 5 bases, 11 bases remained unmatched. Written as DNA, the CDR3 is TGTGCCAGCAATTCCTGGGCGGGGGGCTTAGATACGCAGTATTTT. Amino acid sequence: CASNSWAGGLDTQYF.

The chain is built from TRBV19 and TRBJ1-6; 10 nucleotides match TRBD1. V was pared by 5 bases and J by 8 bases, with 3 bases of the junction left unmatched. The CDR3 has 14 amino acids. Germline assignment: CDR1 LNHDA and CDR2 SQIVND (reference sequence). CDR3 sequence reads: CASSVTGGDSPLHF. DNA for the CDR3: TGTGCCAGTAGTGTGACAGGGGGCGATTCACCCCTCCACTTT.

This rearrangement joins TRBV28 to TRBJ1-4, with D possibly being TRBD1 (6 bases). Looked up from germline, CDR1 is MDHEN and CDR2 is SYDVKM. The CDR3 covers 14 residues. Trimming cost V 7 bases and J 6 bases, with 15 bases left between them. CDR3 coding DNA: TGTGCCAGCACCCCTACGGGGGGCCATGAAAAACTGTTTTTT. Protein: CASTPTGGHEKLFF.

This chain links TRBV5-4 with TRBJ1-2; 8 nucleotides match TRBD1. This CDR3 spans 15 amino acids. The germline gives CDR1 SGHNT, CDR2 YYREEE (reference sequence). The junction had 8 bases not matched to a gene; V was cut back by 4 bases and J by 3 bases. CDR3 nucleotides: TGTGCCAGCAGCGCCAGGACAGGGAGGGACTATGGCTACACCTTC. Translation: CASSARTGRDYGYTF.

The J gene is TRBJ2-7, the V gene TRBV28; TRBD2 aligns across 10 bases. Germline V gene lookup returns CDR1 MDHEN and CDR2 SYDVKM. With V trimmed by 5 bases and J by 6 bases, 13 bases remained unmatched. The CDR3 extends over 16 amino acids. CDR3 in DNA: TGTGCCAGCAGTCAACGTCGTCTAGCGGGAGCAGCCGAGCAGTACTTC. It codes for CASSQRRLAGAAEQYF.

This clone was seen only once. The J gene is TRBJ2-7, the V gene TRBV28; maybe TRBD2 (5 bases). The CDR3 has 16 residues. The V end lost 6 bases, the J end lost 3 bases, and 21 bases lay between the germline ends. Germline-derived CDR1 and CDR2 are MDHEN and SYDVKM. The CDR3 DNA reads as TGTGCCAGCAGCCGTTTCGGACCGGGGTCTGTCTACGAGCAGTACTTC. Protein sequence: CASSRFGPGSVYEQYF. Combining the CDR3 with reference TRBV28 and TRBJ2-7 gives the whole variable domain DVKVTQSSRYLVKRTGEKVFLECVQDMDHENMFWYRQDPGLGLRLIYFSYDVKMKEKGDIPEGYSVSREKKERFSLILESASTNQTSMYLCASSRFGPGSVYEQYFGPGTRLTVT.

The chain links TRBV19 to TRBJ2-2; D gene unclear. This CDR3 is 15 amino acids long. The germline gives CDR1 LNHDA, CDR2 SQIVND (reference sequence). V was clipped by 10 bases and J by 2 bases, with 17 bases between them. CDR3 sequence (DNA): TGTGCCACTTCTGAGAGGTCGCTAAACACCGGGGAGCTGTTTTTT. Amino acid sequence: CATSERSLNTGELFF. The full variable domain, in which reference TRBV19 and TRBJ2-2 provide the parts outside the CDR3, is DGGITQSPKYLFRKEGQNVTLSCEQNLNHDAMYWYRQDPGQGLRLIYYSQIVNDFQKGDIAEGYSVSREKKESFPLTVTSAQKNPTAFYLCATSERSLNTGELFFGEGSRLTVL.

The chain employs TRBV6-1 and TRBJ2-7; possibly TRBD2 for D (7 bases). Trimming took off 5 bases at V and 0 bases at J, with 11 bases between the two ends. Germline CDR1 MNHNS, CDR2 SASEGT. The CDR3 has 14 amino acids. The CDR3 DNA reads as TGTGCCAGCAGTCCCGGGGGGCCCTCCTACGAGCAGTACTTC. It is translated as CASSPGGPSYEQYF.

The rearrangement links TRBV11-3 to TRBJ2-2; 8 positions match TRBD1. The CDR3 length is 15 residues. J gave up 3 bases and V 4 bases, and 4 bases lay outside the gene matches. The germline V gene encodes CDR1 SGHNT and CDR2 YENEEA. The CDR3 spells CASSSGQGDTGELFF. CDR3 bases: TGTGCCAGCAGCTCCGGACAGGGAGACACCGGGGAGCTGTTTTTT. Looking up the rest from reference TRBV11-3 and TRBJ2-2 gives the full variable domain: EAGVVQSPRYKIIEKKQPVAFWCNPISGHNTLYWYLQNLGQGPELLIRYENEEAVDDSQLPKDRFSAERLKGVDSTLKIQPAELGDSAVYLCASSSGQGDTGELFFGEGSRLTVL.